Presented here are 10 T cell receptor beta chains from one specimen sequenced in a study of post-analysis software for immune sequencing data. Notes on the study in general: Five TRBV segments occurring more often in patients than controls included TRBV5-6, TRBV5-1 and TRBV20-1.

Unique molecular identifiers tagged the TCR beta cDNA libraries. From the PCR reads, TCRdb called clonotypes with MiXCR, one entry per CDR3 protein. The data show about 540,000 distinct CDR3 sequences, roughly 34% seen once. Antigen specificity for these receptors is unknown. The sequenced material came from blood. Receptors were obtained from a girl aged 2-17 years with multiple sclerosis.

This chain connects TRBV5-1 to TRBJ2-7, with 13 bases fitting TRBD2. The CDR3 runs to 16 residues. Looked up from germline, CDR1 is SGHRS and CDR2 is YFSETQ. J gave up 6 bases and V 10 bases, and 16 bases lay outside the gene matches. The CDR3 reads CASRVTSGGPEPEQYF. In nucleotides, the CDR3 is TGCGCCTCACGGGTGACTAGCGGGGGGCCAGAACCCGAGCAGTACTTC. Filled out from reference TRBV5-1 and TRBJ2-7, the complete variable domain reads KAGVTQTPRYLIKTRGQQVTLSCSPISGHRSVSWYQQTPGQGLQFLFEYFSETQRNKGNFPGRFSGRQFSNSRSEMNVSTLELGDSALYLCASRVTSGGPEPEQYFGPGTRLTVT.

This clonotype came up once. The rearrangement joins TRBV10-3 to TRBJ2-3; 9 bases fit TRBD1. Trimming cost V 6 bases and J 0 bases; bases outside gene matches: 16. Germline assignment: CDR1 ENHRY and CDR2 SYGVKD. CDR3 length equals 19 residues. DNA for the CDR3: TGTGCCATCAGGGGACAGGGCTTCGTGGGGGAGTCTAGCACAGATACGCAGTATTTT. Translated: CAIRGQGFVGESSTDTQYF.

This clonotype was detected a few times. The chain combines TRBV29-1 with TRBJ2-7; TRBD2 is a possible D gene (6 bases). The CDR3 loop spans 13 amino acids. Germline values: CDR1 SQVTM, CDR2 ANQGSEA. Trimming took 4 bases from V and 1 from J, leaving 11 bases between them. The CDR3 DNA sequence: TGCAGCGTTGCGCCAGGACTATCCTACGAGCAGTACTTC. Protein sequence: CSVAPGLSYEQYF.

This clonotype was seen a handful of times. The chain has TRBV20-1 and TRBJ2-4; D remains ambiguous. The J call could be wrong; TRBJ2-7 is a better fit for the DNA end. Germline V gene sequence: CDR1 DFQATT, CDR2 SNEGSKA (reference sequence). The CDR3 sequence is 11 residues long. The CDR3 nucleotides read TGCAGTGCGCTGTTAATCGACGAGCAGTACTTC. Its translation is CSALLIDEQYF.

Comment on this clonotype: A read error may explain this, as a much larger clone is one base away. The rearrangement joins TRBV29-1 to TRBJ1-2; D is undetermined. Germline lookup yields CDR1 SQVTM and CDR2 ANQGSEA. The CDR3 length is 13 residues. V lost 7 bases, J lost 4 bases, and 16 bases lay in between. CDR3 nucleotide sequence: TGCAGCGCATATCCGACTGAAAGCTATGGCTACACCTTC. Protein: CSAYPTESYGYTF.

This chain connects TRBV5-1 to TRBJ2-1; D remains ambiguous. Trimming took off 3 bases at V and 3 bases at J, with 10 bases between the two ends. The germline V gene has CDR1 SGHRS and CDR2 YFSETQ. The CDR3 extends over 14 amino acids. In DNA form, the CDR3 reads TGCGCCAGCAGCTCCCCGGAGCGCTACAATGAGCAGTTCTTC. Residues: CASSSPERYNEQFF.

Regarding this clonotype: At one end the junction does not follow the germline gene, possibly because of a read error. This rearrangement joins TRBV20-1 to TRBJ2-3; D call uncertain. Per the germline V gene, CDR1 is DFQATT and CDR2 is SNEGSKA (reference sequence). This CDR3 region has 12 residues. CDR3 coding DNA: TGCAGTGCAAGAGGAGATCCCGATACGCAGTATTTT. This gives the protein CSARGDPDTQYF.

This clonotype came up many times. This chain connects TRBV20-1 to TRBJ2-5; TRBD1 is a possible D gene (5 bases). There are 16 residues in the CDR3. Germline CDR1 and CDR2: DFQATT and SNEGSKA (reference sequence). The V and J ends lost 0 bases and 3 bases respectively, with 17 bases between them. CDR3 sequence reads: CSARDEATEIEETQYF. Written as DNA, the CDR3 is TGCAGTGCTAGAGATGAGGCGACAGAGATAGAAGAGACCCAGTACTTC.

J is TRBJ2-3 and V is TRBV20-1; 7 bases match TRBD1. From germline, CDR1 is DFQATT and CDR2 SNEGSKA (reference sequence). The CDR3 has 13 residues. Losses at the gene ends were 1 base for V and 5 bases for J; bases not matched to a gene: 3. This CDR3 is CSARVPGGDTQYF. CDR3 coding DNA: TGCAGTGCTAGAGTGCCAGGGGGAGATACGCAGTATTTT.

This clonotype showed up just a few times. This sequence joins TRBV3-1 and TRBJ2-5; 11 nucleotides match TRBD2. CDR3 size: 15 residues. Per germline, CDR1 LGHDT and CDR2 YNNKEL (reference sequence). The trim removed 6 bases at V and 2 bases at J, leaving 5 bases unmatched. The CDR3 here is CASSRTSGQQETQYF. CDR3 DNA sequence: TGTGCCAGCAGTCGGACTAGCGGGCAACAAGAGACCCAGTACTTC.